This TCR beta chain was documented in a study of T-cell reconstitution after alpha-beta-depleted transplantation in children. Study-wide findings and caveats: Counts and diversity of T cells one year after transplant came mostly from newly produced T cells. Surviving recipient cells, namely T cells and thymic progenitors, were the source of high day-60 TCRbeta diversity in some patients. Expanded clones from the graft, numbering several hundred, reportedly supplied alpha-beta T cells about two months after transplant.

Unique molecular identifiers were used in preparing the TCRbeta library. Each CDR3 protein gets one entry after TCRdb re-called the PCR reads with MiXCR. The sample holds over 150,000 distinct CDR3 sequences, about 7% seen once. In its sample, this clonotype was seen a few times. What it binds is unknown. Sequencing used PBMCs, obtained before TCRalphabeta/CD19-depleted stem cell transplant. The source is a boy aged 2 to 10 with acute lymphoblastic leukemia, due to receive a stem cell transplant.

The chain's CDR3 is CASSPRGESEKLFF. The CDR3, as DNA: TGTGCCAGCTCACCACGTGGGGAATCGGAAAAACTGTTTTTT. The chain employs TRBV18 and TRBJ1-4, with D uncertain. Trimming stripped 1 base from V and 8 bases from J, with 11 bases between. Germline lookup yields CDR1 KGHSH and CDR2 LQKENI. The CDR3 totals 14 residues.